These 29 T cell receptor beta chains were all obtained from the same sample, sequenced in a study of T cells in Graves' hyperthyroidism and ophthalmopathy. Amplification of TCR beta CDR3 regions was performed using RNA transcripts as template. TCR CDR3 regions were first amplified by RT-PCR with HTBI primers. TCRdb re-called the multiplex PCR reads with MiXCR, one entry per CDR3 protein. This table holds 400,000 to 550,000 distinct CDR3 sequences, approximately 15% found once. What was sequenced was blood. These receptors all come from a woman aged 18-30 years with Graves' hyperthyroidism.

The rearrangement joins TRBV6-2 or TRBV6-3 to TRBJ2-1, with D perhaps matching TRBD2 (6 bases). This CDR3 spans 15 amino acids. CDR1 and CDR2 from the germline V gene are MNHEY and SVGEGT. The ends were cut back, 0 bases at V and 4 bases at J, with 10 bases in the middle. The CDR3 spells CASSYSSAGYNEQFF. CDR3 nucleotides: TGTGCCAGCAGTTACTCTTCGGCGGGATACAATGAGCAGTTCTTC.

The table lists this clonotype with a few counts. The genes are TRBV7-9 and TRBJ2-1; TRBD2 matches at 10 bases. CDR3 length equals 17 residues. The junction had 13 bases not matched to a gene; V was cut back by 3 bases and J by 8 bases. Germline CDR1 is SEHNR and CDR2 is FQNEAQ (reference sequence). The CDR3 nucleotides read TGTGCCAGCAGCTTCAGTAAAGGTGCTAGCGGGAGCGATGAGCAGTTCTTC. Translated, it gives CASSFSKGASGSDEQFF.

About this clonotype itself: This may arise from a read error, as a much more abundant clone is one base away. Given the absence of the conserved phenylalanine or tryptophan at the CDR3 end, a read error is likely. The chain employs TRBV29-1 and TRBJ1-1; a possible D gene is TRBD1 (5 bases). With 1 base removed from V and 6 bases from J, the gap between germline ends came to 9 bases. The CDR3 runs 12 residues. CDR1 is SQVTM and CDR2 is ANQGSEA in the germline V gene. CDR3 loop: CSVEGGIAEAFL. In nucleotides, the CDR3 is TGCAGCGTTGAAGGGGGGATCGCTGAAGCTTTCCTT.

This clonotype has ten or more counts. The chain uses TRBV6-2 or TRBV6-3 and TRBJ2-1, with 7 bases matching TRBD2. The CDR3 runs to 15 residues. Losses at the gene ends were 6 bases for V and 4 bases for J; bases not matched to a gene: 9. CDR1 and CDR2 from the germline V gene are MNHEY and SVGEGT. The CDR3 DNA sequence: TGTGCCAGCAGCCTCGAGCGGGGCGGGTACAATGAGCAGTTCTTC. This encodes CASSLERGGYNEQFF.

This clonotype occurred many times. The CDR3 DNA sequence: TGTGCTAGTGGTTTGCCAGGGTCCTACAATGAGCAGTTCTTC. Protein: CASGLPGSYNEQFF. This chain connects TRBV12-5 to TRBJ2-1; D perhaps matches TRBD1 (5 bases). V was clipped by 2 bases and J by 1 base, with 6 bases between them. Germline CDR1 reads LGHNT; CDR2 reads FRNRAP. This CDR3 has 14 amino acids.

This clonotype was detected many times. The V gene is TRBV6-1, the J gene TRBJ2-5, with 12 bases matching TRBD2. CDR1 and CDR2 from the germline V gene are MNHNS and SASEGT. The CDR3 totals 17 residues. J lost 4 bases, V lost 4 bases, and 10 bases had no gene match. CDR3 nucleotides: TGTGCCAGCAGTGCCCAAATTACTAGCGGGAGGAGAGAGACCCAGTACTTC. It codes for CASSAQITSGRRETQYF.

This clonotype was picked up many times. The gene calls are TRBV10-3 and TRBJ2-5; D remains unclear. Germline CDR1 is ENHRY and CDR2 is SYGVKD. V gave up 2 bases and J gave up 4 bases, with 11 bases separating them. The CDR3 covers 14 residues. Written as DNA, the CDR3 is TGTGCCATCAGTGAGGCATTAGAACGAGAGACCCAGTACTTC. Protein sequence: CAISEALERETQYF.

This clonotype was seen only a few times. The J gene is TRBJ2-3, the V gene TRBV15; 16 nucleotides align to TRBD2. The CDR3 runs 19 residues. Trimming cost V 3 bases and J 4 bases; bases outside gene matches: 10. The germline gives CDR1 LNHNV, CDR2 YYDKDF (reference sequence). CDR3 sequence (DNA): TGTGCCACCAGCAGTCCCGGGACTAGCGGGAGGGAGCTTCCAGATACGCAGTATTTT. It translates to CATSSPGTSGRELPDTQYF.

This clonotype appeared many times. V gene TRBV3-1 combines with J gene TRBJ1-2; 7 nucleotides align to TRBD1. Losses at the gene ends were 6 bases for V and 4 bases for J; bases not matched to a gene: 5. From germline, CDR1 is LGHDT and CDR2 YNNKEL (reference sequence). The CDR3 runs to 13 residues. The CDR3 DNA is TGTGCCAGCAGGCGGGGACAGCTCTATGGCTACACCTTC. Residues: CASRRGQLYGYTF.

The table lists this clonotype with many counts. This sequence joins TRBV27 and TRBJ2-5; D is possibly TRBD1 (5 bases). The V gene's germline CDR1 is MNHEY and CDR2 SMNVEV (reference sequence). This CDR3 has 13 amino acids. Trimming stripped 4 bases from V and 1 base from J, with 7 bases between. In DNA, the CDR3 is TGTGCCAGCAGTTACAGGCTCCAAGAGACCCAGTACTTC. Protein sequence: CASSYRLQETQYF.

This clonotype was picked up a small number of times. V usage is TRBV14 and J usage is TRBJ2-1, with TRBD1 identical over 7 bases. V lost 2 bases and J lost 9; bases outside the gene matches: 1. Germline V gives CDR1 SGHDN, CDR2 FVKESK. The CDR3 has 12 amino acids. CDR3 protein: CASSQTGAEQFF. CDR3 bases: TGTGCCAGCAGCCAAACAGGGGCTGAGCAGTTCTTC.

This clonotype was counted many times. The chain recombines TRBV20-1 with TRBJ2-7; no clear D gene. This CDR3 region has 16 residues. In germline, CDR1 is DFQATT, CDR2 SNEGSKA (reference sequence). Trimming cost V 6 bases and J 2 bases, with 23 bases left between them. CDR3 DNA sequence: TGCAGTGCCCGCCCCAGTGTGCGGCTAACCGCCTACGAGCAGTACTTC. It specifies CSARPSVRLTAYEQYF.

In this sample, this clonotype turned up many times. The chain links TRBV5-6 to TRBJ1-6; 9 bases match TRBD1. The length of the CDR3 is 16 residues. The junction had 9 bases not matched to a gene; V was cut back by 4 bases and J by 7 bases. Germline CDR1 SGHDT, CDR2 YYEEEE. This CDR3 is CASSPGPGQGNSPLHF. In nucleotides, the CDR3 is TGTGCCAGCAGCCCAGGTCCGGGACAGGGCAATTCACCCCTCCACTTT. The entire variable domain, with the rest obtained from reference TRBV5-6 and TRBJ1-6, is as follows: DAGVTQSPTHLIKTRGQQVTLRCSPKSGHDTVSWYQQALGQGPQFIFQYYEEEERQRGNFPDRFSGHQFPNYSSELNVNALLLGDSALYLCASSPGPGQGNSPLHFGNGTRLTVT.

A few counts support this clonotype. The rearrangement uses TRBV4-1 and TRBJ1-2; D perhaps matches TRBD1 (5 bases). V lost 5 bases and J 6 bases, leaving 16 bases between the germline ends. Germline V gene sequence: CDR1 MGHRA, CDR2 YSYEKL. This CDR3 is built from 14 residues. The CDR3 region is CASSDAGQGHGYTF. As DNA, the CDR3 is TGCGCCAGCAGCGACGCGGGGCAGGGCCATGGCTACACCTTC.

This clonotype was detected many times. The chain carries TRBV12-3 or TRBV12-4 and TRBJ2-1; TRBD2 agrees at 7 bases. The V segment lost 3 bases and the J segment 5 bases; nucleotides outside the gene matches: 13. The CDR3 is 17 residues long. The DNA of the CDR3 is TGTGCCAGCAGTTTCACGATGGGCCTCGGGGGGAACAATGAGCAGTTCTTC. The encoded protein is CASSFTMGLGGNNEQFF.

This clonotype was seen only a few times. This CDR3 reads CASATSPSTGELFF. In nucleotides, the CDR3 is TGTGCCAGCGCGACTAGCCCCAGCACCGGGGAGCTGTTTTTT. The J gene is TRBJ2-2, the V gene TRBV6-1, with 7 bases lining up with TRBD2. V was pared by 8 bases and J by 4 bases, with 7 bases of the junction left unmatched. CDR1 and CDR2 from the germline V gene are MNHNS and SASEGT. This CDR3 has 14 amino acids.

There are a few counts of this clonotype. J is TRBJ1-3 and V is TRBV30, with a weak D call TRBD1 (5 bases). The germline gives CDR1 GTSNPN, CDR2 SVGIG (reference sequence). Trimming shortened V by 1 base and J by 2 bases, and 6 bases separated the two germline ends. The CDR3 is 13 residues long. CDR3 residues: CAWSGGAGNTIYF. In DNA, the CDR3 is TGTGCCTGGAGTGGGGGGGCTGGAAACACCATATATTTT.

This clonotype showed up many times. The V gene is TRBV5-1, the J gene TRBJ2-7; 7 nucleotides align to TRBD2. The CDR3 length is 16 residues. The germline gives CDR1 SGHRS, CDR2 YFSETQ. Trimming removed 5 bases from V and 4 bases from J; junction bases left unmatched: 15. The CDR3 reads CASREVVPSGEYEQYF. The CDR3 DNA reads TGCGCCAGCAGGGAAGTGGTCCCTAGCGGTGAGTACGAGCAGTACTTC. The variable domain in full, completed from reference TRBV5-1 and TRBJ2-7, reads KAGVTQTPRYLIKTRGQQVTLSCSPISGHRSVSWYQQTPGQGLQFLFEYFSETQRNKGNFPGRFSGRQFSNSRSEMNVSTLELGDSALYLCASREVVPSGEYEQYFGPGTRLTVT.

This rearrangement joins TRBV4-1 to TRBJ2-7, with TRBD2 as a possible D gene (6 bases). Germline CDR1 MGHRA, CDR2 YSYEKL. The ends were cut back, 2 bases at V and 0 bases at J, with 8 bases in the middle. The CDR3 has 14 amino acids. The CDR3 nucleotides read TGCGCCAGCAGCCAAAGCGGGCCCTCCTACGAGCAGTACTTC. This translates into CASSQSGPSYEQYF.

This clonotype came up many times. The genes are TRBV9 and TRBJ1-2, with 11 bases fitting TRBD1. Trimming cost V 4 bases and J 6 bases; bases outside gene matches: 8. The germline V gene has CDR1 SGDLS and CDR2 YYNGEE. The CDR3 extends over 15 amino acids. Written as DNA, the CDR3 is TGTGCCAGCAGCCCGACGGACAGGGGGCTTAATGGCTACACCTTC. This gives the protein CASSPTDRGLNGYTF.

In this sample, this clonotype turned up a few times. CDR3 sequence: CASSRVTSGNTIYF. The CDR3 nucleotides are TGTGCCAGCAGTCGGGTCACCTCTGGAAACACCATATATTTT. The V gene is TRBV3-1, the J gene TRBJ1-3; D is uncertain. This CDR3 has 14 residues. The germline V gene has CDR1 LGHDT and CDR2 YNNKEL (reference sequence). Trimming took off 6 bases at V and 0 bases at J, with 9 bases between the two ends.

On this clonotype: The final CDR3 position lacks the conserved phenylalanine or tryptophan, pointing to a likely read error. The V and J genes are TRBV6-1 and TRBJ1-1; D might be TRBD1 (6 bases). CDR3 length equals 13 residues. The V end lost 5 bases, the J end lost 1 base, and 8 bases lay between the germline ends. From germline, CDR1 is MNHNS and CDR2 SASEGT. CDR3 nucleotides: TGTGCCAGCAGTAGACAGGAGAACACTGAAGCTTTCTCT. This sequence encodes CASSRQENTEAFS.

This clonotype was recorded many times. This chain connects TRBV3-1 to TRBJ2-3, with D unclear. The CDR3 is 16 residues long. V was clipped by 0 bases and J by 0 bases, with 10 bases between them. CDR1 and CDR2 from the germline V gene are LGHDT and YNNKEL (reference sequence). The CDR3 is CASSQDRLTSTDTQYF. The CDR3 DNA reads TGTGCCAGCAGCCAAGACAGGCTAACTAGCACAGATACGCAGTATTTT.

This clonotype was observed a handful of times. This chain links TRBV5-1 with TRBJ2-5; TRBD1 matches at 10 bases. CDR3 length equals 15 residues. V was pared by 3 bases and J by 1 base, with 3 bases of the junction left unmatched. The V gene's germline CDR1 is SGHRS and CDR2 YFSETQ. The CDR3: CASSSDRGFQETQYF. The CDR3 DNA follows: TGCGCCAGCAGCTCGGACAGGGGGTTCCAAGAGACCCAGTACTTC.

Concerning this clonotype itself: A junction boundary mismatches the germline segment, possibly from a read error. The chain links TRBV10-3 to TRBJ2-3, with a tentative D call TRBD2 (5 bases). The CDR3 has 15 amino acids. The germline V gene has CDR1 ENHRY and CDR2 SYGVKD. CDR3: CAINERTTGTDTQYF. The DNA for the CDR3 is TGTGCCATCAATGAGCGGACCACCGGCACAGATACGCAGTATTTT.

The table lists this clonotype with a few counts. No conserved phenylalanine or tryptophan is present at the end of the CDR3, so a read error is the likely explanation. The J gene is TRBJ2-3, the V gene TRBV20-1; D not resolved. The CDR3 consists of 11 residues. The germline V gene encodes CDR1 DFQATT and CDR2 SNEGSKA (reference sequence). V shed 2 bases and J shed 2 bases, with 2 bases lying between them. This CDR3 is CSARYTDTQYS. DNA of the CDR3: TGCAGTGCTAGATACACAGATACGCAGTATTCT.

This clonotype was observed at least ten times. V is TRBV19 and J is TRBJ2-5; D is undetermined. The germline V and J ends were trimmed by 1 base and 2 bases, with 8 bases remaining between them. Germline assignment: CDR1 LNHDA and CDR2 SQIVND (reference sequence). The CDR3 extends over 14 amino acids. CDR3 sequence: CASSIGARQETQYF. In DNA form, the CDR3 reads TGTGCCAGTAGTATAGGGGCCCGGCAAGAGACCCAGTACTTC. The full variable domain, rest sourced from reference TRBV19 and TRBJ2-5, is DGGITQSPKYLFRKEGQNVTLSCEQNLNHDAMYWYRQDPGQGLRLIYYSQIVNDFQKGDIAEGYSVSREKKESFPLTVTSAQKNPTAFYLCASSIGARQETQYFGPGTRLLVL.

There are many counts of this clonotype. As DNA, the CDR3 is TGCAGCGTGGGTGAAAGTGGGGTAGGCTACGAGCAGTACTTC. Translated: CSVGESGVGYEQYF. The V gene is TRBV29-1, the J gene TRBJ2-7; no definite D call. The CDR3 sequence is 14 residues long. V was pared by 6 bases and J by 3 bases, with 18 bases between. CDR1 is SQVTM and CDR2 is ANQGSEA in the germline V gene.

This clonotype was seen more than once but under ten times. The chain carries TRBV29-1 and TRBJ1-2, with 9 positions matching TRBD1. The ends lost 5 bases at V and 4 bases at J; junction bases unmatched: 17. Germline V gene data show CDR1 as SQVTM and CDR2 as ANQGSEA. The CDR3 totals 17 residues. CDR3 nucleotides: TGCAGCGTTCCCACTTGGACAGGGGCGCACCCCATCTATGGCTACACCTTC. Translating it yields CSVPTWTGAHPIYGYTF.